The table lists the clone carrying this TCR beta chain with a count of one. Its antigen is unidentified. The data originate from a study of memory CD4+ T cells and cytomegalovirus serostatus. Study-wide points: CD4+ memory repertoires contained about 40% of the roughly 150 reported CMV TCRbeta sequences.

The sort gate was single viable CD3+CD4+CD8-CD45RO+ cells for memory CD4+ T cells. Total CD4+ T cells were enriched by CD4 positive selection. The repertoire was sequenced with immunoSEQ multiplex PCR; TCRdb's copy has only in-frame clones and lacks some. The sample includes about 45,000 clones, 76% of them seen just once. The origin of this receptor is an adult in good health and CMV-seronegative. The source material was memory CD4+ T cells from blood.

The chain's CDR3 is CASSLEASSGELFF. The CDR3 DNA reads TGCGCCAGCAGCTTGGAGGCTAGCTCCGGGGAGCTGTTTTTT. V gene TRBV5-1 combines with J gene TRBJ2-2, with D possibly being TRBD2 (5 bases). Deletions cut 0 bases from V and 6 bases from J, with 9 bases between. The CDR3 totals 14 residues. Germline CDR1 is SGHRS and CDR2 is YFSETQ.